The TCR beta chain under discussion was sequenced for a study of T cell repertoires in cytomegalovirus infection. General observations from the study: The response measured ex vivo was dominated by TCR beta clonotypes (HLA-C-restricted and CMV-specific).

TCRdb processed the reads anew with MiXCR; each CDR3 protein has one entry. The repertoire consists of 150,000 to 200,000 distinct CDR3 sequences, with roughly 28% occurring once and the leading ten covering under 35%. This clonotype was counted between two and nine times. What it recognizes is unknown. Sample: PBMCs. The TCR was taken from a human donor in good health (CMV status not recorded). Some clones in this sample may be carry-over from other donors' samples.

The CDR3 here is CASSKYRDRHNEQFF. In DNA, the CDR3 is TGTGCCAGCAGCAAATATCGGGACCGCCACAATGAGCAGTTCTTC. The J gene is TRBJ2-1, the V gene TRBV12-3 or TRBV12-4; possibly TRBD1 or TRBD2 for D (5 bases each). The CDR3 spans 15 residues. Trimming pared 6 bases from V and 5 bases from J, leaving 17 bases between.